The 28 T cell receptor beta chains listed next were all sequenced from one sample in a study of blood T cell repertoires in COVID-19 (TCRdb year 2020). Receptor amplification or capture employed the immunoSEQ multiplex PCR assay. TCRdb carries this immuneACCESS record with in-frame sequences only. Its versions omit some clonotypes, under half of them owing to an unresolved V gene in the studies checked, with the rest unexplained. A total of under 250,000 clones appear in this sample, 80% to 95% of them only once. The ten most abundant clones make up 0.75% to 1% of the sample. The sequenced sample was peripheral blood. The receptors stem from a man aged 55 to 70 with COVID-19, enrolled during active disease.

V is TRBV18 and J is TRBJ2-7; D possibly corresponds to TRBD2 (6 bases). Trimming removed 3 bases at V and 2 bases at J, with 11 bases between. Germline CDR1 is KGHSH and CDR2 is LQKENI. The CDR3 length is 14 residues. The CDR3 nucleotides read TGTGCCAGCTCACCTGGGGGAGGCCCCTACGAGCAGTACTTC. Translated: CASSPGGGPYEQYF.

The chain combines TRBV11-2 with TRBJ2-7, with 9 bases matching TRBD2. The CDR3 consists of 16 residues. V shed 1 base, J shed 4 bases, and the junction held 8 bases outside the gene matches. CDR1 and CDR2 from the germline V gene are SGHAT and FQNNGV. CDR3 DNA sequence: TGTGCCAGCAGCTTAGTTAGCGGGGGTAAGGCGTACGAGCAGTACTTC. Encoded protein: CASSLVSGGKAYEQYF.

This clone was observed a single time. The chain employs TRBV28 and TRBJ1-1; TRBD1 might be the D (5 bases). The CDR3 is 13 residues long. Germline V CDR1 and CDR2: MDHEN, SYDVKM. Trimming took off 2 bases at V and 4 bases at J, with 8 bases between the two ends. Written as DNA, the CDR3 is TGTGCCAGCAGTTTACCAGGGCCCACTGAAGCTTTCTTT. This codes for CASSLPGPTEAFF.

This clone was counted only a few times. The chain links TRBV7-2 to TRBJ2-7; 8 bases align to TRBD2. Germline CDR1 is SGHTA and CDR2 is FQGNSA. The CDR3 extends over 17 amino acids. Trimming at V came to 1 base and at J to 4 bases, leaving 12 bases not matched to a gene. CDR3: CASSLGLAGGLGYEQYF. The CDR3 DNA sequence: TGTGCCAGCAGCTTAGGTCTAGCGGGCGGTTTGGGGTACGAGCAGTACTTC.

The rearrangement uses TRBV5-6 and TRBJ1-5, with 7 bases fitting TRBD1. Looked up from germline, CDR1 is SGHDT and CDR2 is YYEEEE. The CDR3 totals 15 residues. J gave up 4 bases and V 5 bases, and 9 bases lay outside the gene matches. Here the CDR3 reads CASSLAQGTNQPQHF. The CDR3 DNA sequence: TGTGCCAGCAGTCTAGCACAGGGGACTAATCAGCCCCAGCATTTT.

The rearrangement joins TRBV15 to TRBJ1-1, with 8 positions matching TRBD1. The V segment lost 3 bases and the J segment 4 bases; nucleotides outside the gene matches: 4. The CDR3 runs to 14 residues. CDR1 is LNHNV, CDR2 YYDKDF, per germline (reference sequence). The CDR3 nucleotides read TGTGCCACCAGCAGGGACAGGGCAGCCACTGAAGCTTTCTTT. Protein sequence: CATSRDRAATEAFF.

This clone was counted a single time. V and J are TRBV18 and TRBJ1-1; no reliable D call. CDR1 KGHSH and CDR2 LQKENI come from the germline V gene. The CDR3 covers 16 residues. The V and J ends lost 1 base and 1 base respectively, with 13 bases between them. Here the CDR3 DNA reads TGTGCCAGCTCACCACAAGGATCAAGCGAGAACACTGAAGCTTTCTTT. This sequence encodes CASSPQGSSENTEAFF.

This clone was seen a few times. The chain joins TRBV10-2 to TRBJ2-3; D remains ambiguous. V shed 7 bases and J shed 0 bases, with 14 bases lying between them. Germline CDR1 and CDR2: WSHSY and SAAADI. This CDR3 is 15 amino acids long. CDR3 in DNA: TGCGCCAGCAAAGAGTCCCCGACAAGCACAGATACGCAGTATTTT. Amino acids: CASKESPTSTDTQYF.

DNA of the CDR3: TGTGCCAGTAAAAGCTTCCCCGGGGAGCTGTTTTTT. Its protein is CASKSFPGELFF. The chain employs TRBV19 and TRBJ2-2, with no clear D. V lost 7 bases, J lost 6 bases, and 9 bases lay in between. The CDR3 covers 12 residues. Germline V gene sequence: CDR1 LNHDA, CDR2 SQIVND (reference sequence).

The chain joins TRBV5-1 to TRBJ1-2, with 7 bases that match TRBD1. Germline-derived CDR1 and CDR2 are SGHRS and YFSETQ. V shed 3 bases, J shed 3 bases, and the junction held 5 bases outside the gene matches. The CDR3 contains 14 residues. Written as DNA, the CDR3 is TGCGCCAGCAGCTCCATAACAGGGGACTATGGCTACACCTTC. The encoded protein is CASSSITGDYGYTF.

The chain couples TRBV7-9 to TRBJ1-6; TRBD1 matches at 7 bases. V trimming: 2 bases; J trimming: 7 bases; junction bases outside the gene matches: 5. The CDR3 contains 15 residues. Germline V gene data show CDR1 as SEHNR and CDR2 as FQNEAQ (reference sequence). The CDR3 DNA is TGTGCCAGCAGCTTAAGGGCAGGGGGGAATTCACCCCTCCACTTT. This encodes CASSLRAGGNSPLHF.

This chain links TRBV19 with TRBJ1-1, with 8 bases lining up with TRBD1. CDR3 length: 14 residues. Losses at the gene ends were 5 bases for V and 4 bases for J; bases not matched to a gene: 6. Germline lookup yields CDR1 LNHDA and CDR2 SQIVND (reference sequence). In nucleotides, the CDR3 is TGTGCCAGTAGTCCCCGGACAGGGAGCACTGAAGCTTTCTTT. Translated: CASSPRTGSTEAFF. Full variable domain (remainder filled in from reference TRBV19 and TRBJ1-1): DGGITQSPKYLFRKEGQNVTLSCEQNLNHDAMYWYRQDPGQGLRLIYYSQIVNDFQKGDIAEGYSVSREKKESFPLTVTSAQKNPTAFYLCASSPRTGSTEAFFGQGTRLTVV.

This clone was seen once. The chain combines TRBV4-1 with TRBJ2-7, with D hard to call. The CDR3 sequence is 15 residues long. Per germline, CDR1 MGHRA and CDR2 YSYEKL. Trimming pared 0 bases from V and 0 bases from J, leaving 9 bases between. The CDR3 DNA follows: TGCGCCAGCAGCCAAGAGATGGGCCTCTCCTACGAGCAGTACTTC. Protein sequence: CASSQEMGLSYEQYF.

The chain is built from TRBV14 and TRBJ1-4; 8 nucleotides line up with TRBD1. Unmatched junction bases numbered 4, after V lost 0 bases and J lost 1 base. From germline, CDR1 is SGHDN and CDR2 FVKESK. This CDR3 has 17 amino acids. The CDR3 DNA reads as TGTGCCAGCAGCCAAGATGGCAGGGGGCTAACTAATGAAAAACTGTTTTTT. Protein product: CASSQDGRGLTNEKLFF.

In DNA, the CDR3 is TGTGCCAGCAGCTCCCGTGGACAGGGGGTTAGCTACGAGCAGTACTTC. Protein sequence: CASSSRGQGVSYEQYF. The rearrangement links TRBV7-9 to TRBJ2-7; 10 bases map to TRBD1. CDR3 length: 16 residues. The V gene's germline CDR1 is SEHNR and CDR2 FQNEAQ (reference sequence). V lost 4 bases to trimming and J lost 3 bases; unmatched junction nucleotides: 9. The whole variable domain, remainder taken from reference TRBV7-9 and TRBJ2-7, is DTGVSQNPRHKITKRGQNVTFRCDPISEHNRLYWYRQTLGQGPEFLTYFQNEAQLEKSRLLSDRFSAERPKGSFSTLEIQRTEQGDSAMYLCASSSRGQGVSYEQYFGPGTRLTVT.

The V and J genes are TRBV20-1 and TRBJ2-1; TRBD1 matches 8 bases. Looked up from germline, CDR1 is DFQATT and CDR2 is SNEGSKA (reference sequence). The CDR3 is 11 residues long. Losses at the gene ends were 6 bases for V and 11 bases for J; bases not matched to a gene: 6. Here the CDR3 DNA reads TGCAGTGCAACTCACAGGGGGAAGCAGTTCTTC. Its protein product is CSATHRGKQFF.

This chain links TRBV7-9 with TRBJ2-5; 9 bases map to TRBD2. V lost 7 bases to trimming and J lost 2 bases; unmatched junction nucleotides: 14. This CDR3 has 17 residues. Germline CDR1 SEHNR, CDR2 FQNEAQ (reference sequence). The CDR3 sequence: CASTNLGLTSGQETQYF. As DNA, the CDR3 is TGTGCCAGCACCAACCTCGGTTTAACTAGCGGGCAAGAGACCCAGTACTTC.

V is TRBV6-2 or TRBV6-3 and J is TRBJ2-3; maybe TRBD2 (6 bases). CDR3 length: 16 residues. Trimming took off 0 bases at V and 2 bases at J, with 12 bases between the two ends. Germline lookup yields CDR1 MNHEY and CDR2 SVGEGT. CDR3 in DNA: TGTGCCAGCAGTTACTCGCCGGGGGTCCCCACAGATACGCAGTATTTT. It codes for CASSYSPGVPTDTQYF.

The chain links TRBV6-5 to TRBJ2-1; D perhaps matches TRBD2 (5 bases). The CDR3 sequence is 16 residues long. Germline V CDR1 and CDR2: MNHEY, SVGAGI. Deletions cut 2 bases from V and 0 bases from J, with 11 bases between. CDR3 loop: CASSYLQRSSYNEQFF. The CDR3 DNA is TGTGCCAGCAGTTACCTCCAGCGGTCCTCCTACAATGAGCAGTTCTTC.

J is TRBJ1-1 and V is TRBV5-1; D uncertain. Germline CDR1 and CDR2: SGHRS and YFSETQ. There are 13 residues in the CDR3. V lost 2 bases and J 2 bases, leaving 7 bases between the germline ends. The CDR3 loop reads CASSLTVNTEAFF. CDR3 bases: TGCGCCAGCAGCTTAACAGTAAACACTGAAGCTTTCTTT.

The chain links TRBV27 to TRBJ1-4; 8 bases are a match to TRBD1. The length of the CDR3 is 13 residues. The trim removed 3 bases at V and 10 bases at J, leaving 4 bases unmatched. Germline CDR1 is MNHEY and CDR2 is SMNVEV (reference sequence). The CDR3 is CASSFGQGGKLFF. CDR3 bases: TGTGCCAGCAGTTTCGGACAGGGAGGAAAACTGTTTTTT.

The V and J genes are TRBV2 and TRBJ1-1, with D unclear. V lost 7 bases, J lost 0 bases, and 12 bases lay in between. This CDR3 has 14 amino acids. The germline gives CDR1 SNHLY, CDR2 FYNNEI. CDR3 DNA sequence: TGTGCCAGCAATTTGGAACAGCTGAACACTGAAGCTTTCTTT. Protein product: CASNLEQLNTEAFF.

The CDR3 sequence is CASSVSSRGNTGELFF. CDR3 sequence (DNA): TGTGCCAGCAGCGTATCGAGCAGGGGGAACACCGGGGAGCTGTTTTTT. The chain employs TRBV9 and TRBJ2-2, with D perhaps matching TRBD1 (6 bases). This CDR3 spans 16 amino acids. CDR1 is SGDLS and CDR2 is YYNGEE in the germline V gene. V was clipped by 1 base and J by 1 base, with 11 bases between them. The complete variable domain, with remaining parts taken from reference TRBV9 and TRBJ2-2, reads DSGVTQTPKHLITATGQRVTLRCSPRSGDLSVYWYQQSLDQGLQFLIQYYNGEERAKGNILERFSAQQFPDLHSELNLSSLELGDSALYFCASSVSSRGNTGELFFGEGSRLTVL.

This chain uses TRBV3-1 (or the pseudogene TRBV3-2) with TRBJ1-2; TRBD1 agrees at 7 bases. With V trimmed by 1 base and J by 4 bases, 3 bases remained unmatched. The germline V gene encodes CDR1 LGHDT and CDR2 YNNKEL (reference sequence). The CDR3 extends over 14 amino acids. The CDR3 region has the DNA TGTGCCAGCAGCCAAGCCGGGACAGTCTATGGCTACACCTTC. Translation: CASSQAGTVYGYTF.

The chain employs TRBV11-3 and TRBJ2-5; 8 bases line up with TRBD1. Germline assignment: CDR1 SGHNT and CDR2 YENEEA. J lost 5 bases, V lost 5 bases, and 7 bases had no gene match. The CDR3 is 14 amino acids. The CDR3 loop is CASSRGQGEETQYF. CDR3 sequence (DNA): TGTGCCAGCAGCCGCGGACAGGGCGAGGAGACCCAGTACTTC.

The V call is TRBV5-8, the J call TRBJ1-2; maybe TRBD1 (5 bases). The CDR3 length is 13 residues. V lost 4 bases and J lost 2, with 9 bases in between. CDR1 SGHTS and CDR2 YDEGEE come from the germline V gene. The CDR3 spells CASSGRVNYGYTF. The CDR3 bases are TGTGCCAGCAGCGGCAGGGTCAACTATGGCTACACCTTC.

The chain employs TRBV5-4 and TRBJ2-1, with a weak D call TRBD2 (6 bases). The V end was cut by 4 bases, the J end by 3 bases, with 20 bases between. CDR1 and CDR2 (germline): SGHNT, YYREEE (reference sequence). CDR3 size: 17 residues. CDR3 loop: CASSPGTQRAGYNEQFF. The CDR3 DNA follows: TGTGCCAGCAGCCCCGGAACTCAGCGGGCCGGCTACAATGAGCAGTTCTTC.

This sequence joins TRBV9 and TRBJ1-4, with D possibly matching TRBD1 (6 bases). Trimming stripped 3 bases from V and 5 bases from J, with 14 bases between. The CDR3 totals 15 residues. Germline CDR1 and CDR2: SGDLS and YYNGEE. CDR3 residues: CASSEGGGTNEKLFF. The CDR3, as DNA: TGTGCCAGCAGCGAGGGAGGGGGTACCAATGAAAAACTGTTTTTT.